This section outlines one T cell receptor (beta chain) sequence together with its context. Its antigen is unknown. Sequencing in the ViraFEST assay came after antigen-specific CD4+ T cells had been expanded with viral peptide pools, which were used to stimulate PBMC. Upon completion of around ten days in culture, CD4+ T cells were isolated. As their vaccination, participants received two doses of either BNT162b2 or mRNA-1273. Cells had half their medium changed to IL-2 medium on days 3 and 7. The method was immunoSEQ multiplex PCR; TCRdb's version includes in-frame clones alone and lacks a portion of them. Of about 46,000 clones in the sample, about 70% are singletons; the top ten hold over 12%. The germline gives CDR1 LNHDA, CDR2 SQIVND (reference sequence). Trimming pared 5 bases from V and 6 bases from J, leaving 8 bases between. The CDR3 spans 13 residues. The source of the sample is a study of vaccination effects on CD4 cells after COVID-19. Study information: Samples that were drawn after vaccination came a median of 72 days after the second dose.

The sequence was collected from a human donor who received a COVID-19 vaccine. The chain joins TRBV19 to TRBJ1-6; D is undetermined. The sample in question was CD4+ T cells from PBMCs cultured with HCoV-OC43 spike peptides, obtained after COVID-19 vaccination. Subset indicated: HCoV-OC43 spike overlapping peptide pool stimulation. CDR3 bases: TGTGCCAGTAGTTCACTGGGTAATTCACCCCTCCACTTT. Amino acids: CASSSLGNSPLHF.